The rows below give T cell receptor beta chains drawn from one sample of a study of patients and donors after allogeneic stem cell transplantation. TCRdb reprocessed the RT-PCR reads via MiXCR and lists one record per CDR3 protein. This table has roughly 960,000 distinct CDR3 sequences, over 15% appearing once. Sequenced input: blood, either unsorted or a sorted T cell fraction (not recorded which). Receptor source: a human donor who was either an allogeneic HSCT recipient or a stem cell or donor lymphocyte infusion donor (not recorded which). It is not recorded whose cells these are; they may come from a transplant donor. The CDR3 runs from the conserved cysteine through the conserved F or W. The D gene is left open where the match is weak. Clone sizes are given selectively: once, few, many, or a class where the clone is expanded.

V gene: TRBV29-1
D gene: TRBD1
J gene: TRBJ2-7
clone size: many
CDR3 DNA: TGCAGCGTTGATGCAGGGGGCGAGCAGTACTTC
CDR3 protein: CSVDAGGEQYF

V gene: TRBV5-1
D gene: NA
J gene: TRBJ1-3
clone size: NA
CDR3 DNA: TGCGCCAGCAGCTTGGGAGGAACCAACTCTGGAAACACCATATATTTT
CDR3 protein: CASSLGGTNSGNTIYF

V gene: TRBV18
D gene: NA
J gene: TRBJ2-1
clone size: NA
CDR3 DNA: TGTGCCAGCTCACCACCTTCCGAGGCTAACAATGAGCAGTTCTTC
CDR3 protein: CASSPPSEANNEQFF

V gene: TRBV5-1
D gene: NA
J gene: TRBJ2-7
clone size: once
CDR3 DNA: TGCGCCAGCACCAAAGGATGGGGAACCTACGAGCAGTACTTC
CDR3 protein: CASTKGWGTYEQYF

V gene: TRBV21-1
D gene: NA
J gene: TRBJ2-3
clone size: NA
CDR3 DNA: TGTGCCAGCAGCGCAAGCGGGAGCCGAACAGATACGCAGTATTTT
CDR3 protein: CASSASGSRTDTQYF

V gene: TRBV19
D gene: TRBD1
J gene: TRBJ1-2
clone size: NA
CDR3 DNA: TGTGCCAGTAGTACCCGACTAACAGGGGAGGCGGGCTACACCTTC
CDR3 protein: CASSTRLTGEAGYTF

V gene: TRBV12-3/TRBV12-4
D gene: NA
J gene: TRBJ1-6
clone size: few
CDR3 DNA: TGTGCCAGCAGACCCCAAGGGGCAGATTCACCCCTCCACTTT
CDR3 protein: CASRPQGADSPLHF

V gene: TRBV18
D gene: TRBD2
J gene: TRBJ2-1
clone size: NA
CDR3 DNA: TGTGCCAGCTCACCGAGGCTAGCGGGGGGCTATGAGCAGTTCTTC
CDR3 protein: CASSPRLAGGYEQFF

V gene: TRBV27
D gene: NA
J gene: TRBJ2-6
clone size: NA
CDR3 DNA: TGTGCCAGCAGCCACGGCGGGGTTGGGGCCAACGTCCTGACTTTC
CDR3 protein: CASSHGGVGANVLTF

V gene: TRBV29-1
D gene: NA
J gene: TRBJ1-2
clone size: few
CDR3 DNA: TGCAGCGCCGATGAGGGTGAATGGGGCTATGGCTACACCTTC
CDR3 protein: CSADEGEWGYGYTF

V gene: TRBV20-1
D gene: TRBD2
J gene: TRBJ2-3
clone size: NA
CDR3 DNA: TGCAGTGCAGATGAAAGGCGGGGGGGCCGGGATACGCAGTATTTT
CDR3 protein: CSADERRGGRDTQYF

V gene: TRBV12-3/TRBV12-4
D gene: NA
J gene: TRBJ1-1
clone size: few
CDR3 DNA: TGTGCCAGCAGACCTACAGGGCTCGCTGAAGCTTTCTTT
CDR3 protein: CASRPTGLAEAFF

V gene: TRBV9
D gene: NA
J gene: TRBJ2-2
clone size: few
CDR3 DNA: TGTGCCAGCACACACCCGGGTCTGCTCACCGGGGAGCTGTTTTTT
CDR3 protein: CASTHPGLLTGELFF

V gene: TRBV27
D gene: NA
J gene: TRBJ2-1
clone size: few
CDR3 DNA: TGTGCCAGCAGTGATTTATACAATGAGCAGTTCTTC
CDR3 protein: CASSDLYNEQFF

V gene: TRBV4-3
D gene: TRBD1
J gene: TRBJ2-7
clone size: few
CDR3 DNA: TGCGCCAGCAGCCAAGGGACAGGGAGCTACTACGAGCAGTACTTC
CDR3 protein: CASSQGTGSYYEQYF

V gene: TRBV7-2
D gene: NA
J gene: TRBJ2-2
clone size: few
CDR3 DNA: TGTGCCAGCAGCCGACTAGTGAACACCGGGGAGCTGTTTTTT
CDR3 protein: CASSRLVNTGELFF

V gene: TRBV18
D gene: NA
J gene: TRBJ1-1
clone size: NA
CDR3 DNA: TGTGCCAGCTCACCAGGCGGGCAAGACCCTATTGAAGCTTTCTTT
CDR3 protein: CASSPGGQDPIEAFF

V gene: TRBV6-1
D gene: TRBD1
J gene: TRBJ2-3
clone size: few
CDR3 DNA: TGTGCCAGCAGTGAAGCGCGTCCCTCTGACAGGGGCTTCACAGATACGCAGTATTTT
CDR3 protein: CASSEARPSDRGFTDTQYF

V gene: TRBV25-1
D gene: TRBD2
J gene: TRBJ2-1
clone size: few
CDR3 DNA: TGTGCCAGCAGTGACTGGACTAGCGGGAGGAATGAGCAGTTCTTC
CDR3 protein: CASSDWTSGRNEQFF

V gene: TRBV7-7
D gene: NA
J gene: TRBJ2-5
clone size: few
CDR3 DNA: TGTGCTAGCCGGGCCCGAGGGCCTATGGAGACCCAGTACTTC
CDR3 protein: CASRARGPMETQYF

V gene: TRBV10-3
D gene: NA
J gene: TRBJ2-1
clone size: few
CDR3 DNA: TGTGCCATCAGTGATAAATACAATGAGCAGTTCTTC
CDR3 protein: CAISDKYNEQFF

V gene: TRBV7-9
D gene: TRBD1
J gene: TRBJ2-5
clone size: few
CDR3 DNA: TGTGCCAGCAGGGACAGGGTCGGGGAGACCCAGTACTTC
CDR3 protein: CASRDRVGETQYF

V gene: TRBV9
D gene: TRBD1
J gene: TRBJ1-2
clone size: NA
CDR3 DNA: TGTGCCAGCAGCGGCCGGGACAGGGATAACTATGGCTACACCTTC
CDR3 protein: CASSGRDRDNYGYTF

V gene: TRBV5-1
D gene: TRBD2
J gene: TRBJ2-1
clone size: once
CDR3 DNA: TGCGCCAGCCACAGACTAGCGGGGACTAATGAGCAGTTCTTC
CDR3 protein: CASHRLAGTNEQFF

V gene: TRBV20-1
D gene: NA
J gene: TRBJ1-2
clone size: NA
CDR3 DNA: TGCAGTGCTAGAGACCCGGACCGACCCGTTGGCTACACCTTC
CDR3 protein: CSARDPDRPVGYTF

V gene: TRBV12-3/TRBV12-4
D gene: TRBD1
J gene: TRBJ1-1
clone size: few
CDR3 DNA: TGCGCCAGCAGCCCCGGACAGGGGGCAACTGAAGCTTTCTTT
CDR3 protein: CASSPGQGATEAFF

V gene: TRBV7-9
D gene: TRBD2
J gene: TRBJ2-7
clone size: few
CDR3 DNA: TGTGCCAGCAGCTTAACTAGCGGGGCCACCCACTACGAGCAGTACTTC
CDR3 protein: CASSLTSGATHYEQYF

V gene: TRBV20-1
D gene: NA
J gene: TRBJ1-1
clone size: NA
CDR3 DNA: TGCAGTGCTAGTGGACACACTGAAGCTTTCTTT
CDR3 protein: CSASGHTEAFF

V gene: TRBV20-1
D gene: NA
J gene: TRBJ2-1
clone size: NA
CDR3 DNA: TGCAGTGCTAGAGGGCGGACCAGCTCCTACAATGAGCAGTTCTTC
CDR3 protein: CSARGRTSSYNEQFF

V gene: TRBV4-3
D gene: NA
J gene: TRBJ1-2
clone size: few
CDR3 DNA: TGCGCCAGCAGCCAAGAAGGCAGGGGCTCTTATGGCTACACCTTC
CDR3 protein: CASSQEGRGSYGYTF

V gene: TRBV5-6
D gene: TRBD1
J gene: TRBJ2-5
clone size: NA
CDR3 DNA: TGTGCCAGCAGCACCCGACAGGGGGCGAAGACCCAGTACTTC
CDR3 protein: CASSTRQGAKTQYF

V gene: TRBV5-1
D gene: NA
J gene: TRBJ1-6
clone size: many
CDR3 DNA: TGCGCCAGCAGCTTGGTGGGGAGCTCCTATAATTCACCCCTCCACTTT
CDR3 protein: CASSLVGSSYNSPLHF

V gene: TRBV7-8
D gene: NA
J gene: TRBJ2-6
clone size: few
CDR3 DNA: TGTGCCAGCAGCCCGAGGACTGGGGCCAACGTCCTGACTTTC
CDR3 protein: CASSPRTGANVLTF

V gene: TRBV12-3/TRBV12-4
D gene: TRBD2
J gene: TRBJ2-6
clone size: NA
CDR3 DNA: TGTGCCAGCAGTCCAAGTCTAGCGGGAGTGACCTCTGGGGCCAACGTCCTGACTTTC
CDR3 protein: CASSPSLAGVTSGANVLTF

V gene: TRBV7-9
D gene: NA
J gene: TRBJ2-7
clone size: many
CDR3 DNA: TGTGCCAGCAGCTTATCTCAGGAGCAGTACTTC
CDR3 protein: CASSLSQEQYF

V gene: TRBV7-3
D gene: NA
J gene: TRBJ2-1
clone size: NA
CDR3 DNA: TGTGCCAGCAGCTTAATTTCCAGCTCCTACAATGAGCAGTTCTTC
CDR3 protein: CASSLISSSYNEQFF

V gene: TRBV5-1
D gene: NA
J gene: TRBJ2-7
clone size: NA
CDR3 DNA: TGCGCCAGCAGCTTGGAACAACCAGGGCAACACGAGCAGTACTTC
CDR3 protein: CASSLEQPGQHEQYF

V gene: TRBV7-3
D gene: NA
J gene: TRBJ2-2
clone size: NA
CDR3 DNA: TGTGCCAGCAGCTTAACAAGGAGAGCGGATGGCGCCGGGGAGCTGTTTTTT
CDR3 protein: CASSLTRRADGAGELFF

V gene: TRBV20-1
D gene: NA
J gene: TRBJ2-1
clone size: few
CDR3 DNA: TGCAGTGCTAGAGATCGCAATGAGCAGTTCTTC
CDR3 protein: CSARDRNEQFF

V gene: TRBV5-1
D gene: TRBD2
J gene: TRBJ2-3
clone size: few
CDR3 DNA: TGCGCCAGCAGCCGCCCTAGCGGGAGGGCCTGGGACGCTCAGTATTTT
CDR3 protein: CASSRPSGRAWDAQYF

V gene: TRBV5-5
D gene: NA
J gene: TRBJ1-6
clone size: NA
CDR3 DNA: TGTGCCAGCAGCTGGGGCCAAGGCTCCTATAATTCACCCCTCCACTTT
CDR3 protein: CASSWGQGSYNSPLHF

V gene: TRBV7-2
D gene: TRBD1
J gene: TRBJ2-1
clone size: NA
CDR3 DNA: TGTGCCAGCAGCGCCCCTACAGGGGGCTACAATGAGCAGTTCTTC
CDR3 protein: CASSAPTGGYNEQFF

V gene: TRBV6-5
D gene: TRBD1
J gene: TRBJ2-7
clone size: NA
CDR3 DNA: TGTGCCAGCAGTTACTCACAGGGGAAGGTCTACGAGCAGTACTTC
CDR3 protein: CASSYSQGKVYEQYF